This T cell receptor (beta chain) appears in the sequencing data of a study of blood T cell repertoires in COVID-19. The protocol was immunoSEQ multiplex PCR, while the TCRdb copy is restricted to in-frame clones and leaves out a portion. The repertoire holds some 110,000 clones, with roughly nine tenths as singletons. The J segment lost 5 bases and the V segment lost 6 bases, leaving 3 bases of the junction unmatched. CDR3 size: 15 residues. The source of this sequence is a man between 65 and 79 years old who had recovered from COVID-19. This rearrangement joins TRBV23-1 to TRBJ2-2; 13 bases are a match to TRBD2. TRBV23-1 is annotated as an ORF whose role is uncertain. The sample comprised peripheral blood. CDR3 DNA: TGCGCCAGCAGCCCGGGACTAGCGGGGACCGGGGAGCTGTTTTTT. Encoded protein: CASSPGLAGTGELFF.